Listed here is a single T cell receptor beta chain. What it recognizes is unknown. The entry originates in a study of monozygotic twins with inflammatory bowel disease. For each CDR3 protein, TCRdb gives one entry from its re-call of the 5' RACE reads, without DNA. The sample's table shows approximately 100,000 distinct CDR3 sequences. Sampling involved one blood draw (roughly 2.5 ml) for every donor. General observations from the study: The co-twins with IBD showed lower TCRbeta diversity (inverse Simpson) than their healthy siblings. A single strong clonotype or signal linked to IBD was not supported.

This CDR3 contains 14 residues. Germline V gives CDR1 SQVTM, CDR2 ANQGSEA. The TCR comes from a human donor with ulcerative colitis or Crohn's disease, or a healthy co-twin of an affected twin (not recorded which). The rearrangement joins TRBV29-1 to TRBJ2-3; the D call from TCRdb, TRBD2, cannot be confirmed without DNA. Sequences were obtained from blood. The CDR3 is CSVRGLSLTDTQYF.